The 10 T cell receptor beta chains presented below share a single source sample, sequenced in a study of T cells in Graves' hyperthyroidism and ophthalmopathy. The source material, RNA transcripts, was used to amplify TCR beta CDR3 regions. The HTBI set primed first-round TCR CDR3 RT-PCR. From the multiplex PCR reads, TCRdb called clonotypes with MiXCR, one entry per CDR3 protein. The sample records 150,000 to 200,000 distinct CDR3 sequences, around 15% being singletons. Sequencing was carried out using blood. Receptors were obtained from a woman in her forties or fifties with Graves' hyperthyroidism.

Many counts were recorded for this clonotype. An end of the junction differs from the germline gene, which may be a read error. The gene calls are TRBV6-1 and TRBJ2-1; 7 nucleotides agree with TRBD1. The germline gives CDR1 MNHNS, CDR2 SASEGT. The CDR3 consists of 14 residues. The CDR3 sequence: CASNEWTGYNEQFF. The CDR3 nucleotides are TGTGCCAGCAATGAATGGACAGGATACAATGAGCAGTTCTTC.

Many counts were recorded for this clonotype. The chain uses TRBV28 and TRBJ1-1; D ambiguous. Trimming took off 3 bases at V and 1 base at J, with 12 bases between the two ends. This CDR3 spans 15 amino acids. Germline CDR1 and CDR2: MDHEN and SYDVKM. The CDR3 region is CASSLGGPQNTEAFF. The CDR3 DNA sequence: TGTGCCAGCAGTTTGGGCGGGCCTCAGAACACTGAAGCTTTCTTT. Combining the CDR3 with reference TRBV28 and TRBJ1-1 gives the whole variable domain DVKVTQSSRYLVKRTGEKVFLECVQDMDHENMFWYRQDPGLGLRLIYFSYDVKMKEKGDIPEGYSVSREKKERFSLILESASTNQTSMYLCASSLGGPQNTEAFFGQGTRLTVV.

This clonotype has ten or more counts. This chain connects TRBV7-2 to TRBJ2-5; D is possibly TRBD1 (9 bases). CDR3 length: 21 amino acids. Germline V gene sequence: CDR1 SGHTA, CDR2 FQGNSA. Between the trimmed V and J ends, which lost 3 bases and 5 bases, there was a span of 34 bases. The CDR3, as DNA: TGTGCCAGCAGCTTCCAGCCGGGAGGGGGAGGTTATTACAGGGGGCCGGAGACCCAGTACTTC. This translates into CASSFQPGGGGYYRGPETQYF.

This sequence joins TRBV7-2 and TRBJ2-6, with D tentatively TRBD2 (5 bases). V lost 7 bases to trimming and J lost 2 bases, with 15 bases between them. The CDR3 is made up of 16 amino acids. Germline loops: CDR1 SGHTA, CDR2 FQGNSA. The CDR3 nucleotides are TGTGCCAGCACCCTCGGGGTTGGGGCTGGGGCCAACGTCCTGACTTTC. It encodes CASTLGVGAGANVLTF.

This clonotype was seen a single time. The V call is TRBV20-1, the J call TRBJ1-2; D is ambiguous. This CDR3 spans 13 amino acids. Trimming shortened V by 5 bases and J by 2 bases, and 12 bases separated the two germline ends. Germline assignment: CDR1 DFQATT and CDR2 SNEGSKA (reference sequence). The CDR3 DNA follows: TGCAGTGCTCGTTCTCTTGACAACTATGGCTACACCTTC. It encodes CSARSLDNYGYTF.

Notes on this clonotype: A read error is likely, as this CDR3 ends without the conserved phenylalanine or tryptophan. The V and J genes are TRBV27 and TRBJ2-7, with D tentatively TRBD2 (7 bases). Per the germline V gene, CDR1 is MNHEY and CDR2 is SMNVEV (reference sequence). The V end lost 10 bases, the J end lost 5 bases, and 21 bases lay between the germline ends. This CDR3 is 14 amino acids long. The CDR3 DNA reads as TGTGCCACCCAGGTCCCGGGGGGCGTCGACGAGCAGTACCTC. As protein: CATQVPGGVDEQYL.

Many counts were recorded for this clonotype. This chain uses TRBV14 with TRBJ2-3, with 8 bases fitting TRBD1. CDR3 length: 15 residues. V gave up 4 bases and J gave up 0 bases; unmatched junction bases: 3. The germline gives CDR1 SGHDN, CDR2 FVKESK. In DNA, the CDR3 is TGTGCCAGCAGCCTCCGGGACAGGAGCACAGATACGCAGTATTTT. It translates to CASSLRDRSTDTQYF.

As for this clonotype: A single base separates this from a much larger clone, so it may be a read error. The rearrangement uses TRBV7-3 and TRBJ2-2; D is unresolved. Germline V gene lookup returns CDR1 SGHTA and CDR2 FQGTGA. The V and J ends lost 3 bases and 5 bases respectively, with 13 bases between them. CDR3 length: 15 residues. In DNA, the CDR3 is TGTGCCAGCAGCTTGCCAGCGCAGTCTACCGGGGAGCTGTTTTTT. Its translation is CASSLPAQSTGELFF.

In its sample, this clonotype was seen many times. This sequence joins TRBV6-2 or TRBV6-3 and TRBJ2-1; 7 nucleotides match TRBD2. The length of the CDR3 is 14 residues. After removal of 2 bases from V and 2 bases from J, the junction contained 0 bases not matched to a gene. The germline CDR1 and CDR2 sequences are MNHEY and SVGEGT. This CDR3 reads CASSYRGAYNEQFF. DNA of the CDR3: TGTGCCAGCAGTTACCGGGGGGCCTACAATGAGCAGTTCTTC.

This clonotype has a single count. The CDR3 nucleotides read TGTGCCAGCCGGGACAGGGACGAGGAGACCCAGTACTTC. This encodes CASRDRDEETQYF. The rearrangement uses TRBV3-1 and TRBJ2-5; TRBD1 matches 9 bases. Per germline, CDR1 LGHDT and CDR2 YNNKEL (reference sequence). Losses at the gene ends were 8 bases for V and 5 bases for J; bases not matched to a gene: 6. The CDR3 extends over 13 amino acids.